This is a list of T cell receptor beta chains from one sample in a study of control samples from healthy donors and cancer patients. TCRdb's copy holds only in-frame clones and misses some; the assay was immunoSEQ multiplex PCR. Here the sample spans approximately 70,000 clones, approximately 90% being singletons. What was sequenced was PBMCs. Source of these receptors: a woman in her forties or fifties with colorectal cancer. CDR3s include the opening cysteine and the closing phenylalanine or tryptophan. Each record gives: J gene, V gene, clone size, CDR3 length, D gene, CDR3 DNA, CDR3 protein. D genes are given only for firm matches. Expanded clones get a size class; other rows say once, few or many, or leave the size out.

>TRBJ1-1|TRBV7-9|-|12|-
TGTGCCAGCAGCAGGGTAAACACTGAAGCTTTCTTT
CASSRVNTEAFF
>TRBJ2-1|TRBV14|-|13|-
TGTGCCAGCAGCCAATCTAGCGTTGGTGAGCAGTTCTTC
CASSQSSVGEQFF
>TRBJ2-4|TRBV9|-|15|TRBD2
TGTGCCAGCAGCTCTGGTGAGGGGAGGGAAAACATTCAGTACTTC
CASSSGEGRENIQYF
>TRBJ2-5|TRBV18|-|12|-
TGTGCCAGCACCGGACCGCAAGAGACCCAGTACTTC
CASTGPQETQYF
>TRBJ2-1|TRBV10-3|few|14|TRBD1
TGTGCCATCCGCGAACCGGGACAGGGCAATGAGCAGTTCTTC
CAIREPGQGNEQFF
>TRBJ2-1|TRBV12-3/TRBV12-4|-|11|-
TGTGCCAGCACCATCGGAGATGAGCAGTTCTTC
CASTIGDEQFF
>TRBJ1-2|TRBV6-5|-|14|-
TGTGCCAGCAGTTACTCGCCCAACTGGTCCGGCTACACCTTC
CASSYSPNWSGYTF
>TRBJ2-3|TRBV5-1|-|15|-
TGCGCCAGCAGCTTGGACGTCAGGGGAGCAGATACGCAGTATTTT
CASSLDVRGADTQYF
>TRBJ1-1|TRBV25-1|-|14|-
TGTGCCAGCGCAGACAACAGAATGAACACTGAAGCTTTCTTT
CASADNRMNTEAFF
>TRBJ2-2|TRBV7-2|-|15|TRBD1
TGTGCCAGCAGCTCGACAGGGGGGGACACCGGGGAGCTGTTTTTT
CASSSTGGDTGELFF
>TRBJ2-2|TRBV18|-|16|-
TGTGCCAGCTCACCACCGGGAAGGGACTTCCTCGGGGAGCTGTTTTTT
CASSPPGRDFLGELFF
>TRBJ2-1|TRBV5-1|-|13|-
TGCGCCAGCAGCTTGATACAGGTGAATGAGCAGTTCTTC
CASSLIQVNEQFF
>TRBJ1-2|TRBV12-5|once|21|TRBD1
TGTGCTAGTGGTTTGGTATACGCCTTGTGGGACAGGGGTATGGCTAACTATGGCTACACCTTC
CASGLVYALWDRGMANYGYTF
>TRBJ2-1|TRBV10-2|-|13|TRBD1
TGCGCCAGCAGTGGGGGACAGGGGAATGAGCAGTTCTTC
CASSGGQGNEQFF
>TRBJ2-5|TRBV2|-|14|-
TGTGCCAACAACCGCGACTACAGCCAAGAGACCCAGTACTTC
CANNRDYSQETQYF
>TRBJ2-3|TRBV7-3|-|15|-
TGTGCCAGCAGCTTAAACGCGGGGACCACAGATACGCAGTATTTT
CASSLNAGTTDTQYF
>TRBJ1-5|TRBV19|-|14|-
TGTGCCAGTAGTACCCGGGACGTAGGTCAGCCCCAGCATTTT
CASSTRDVGQPQHF
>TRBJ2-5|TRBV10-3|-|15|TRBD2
TGTGCCATCAGTCATAGCGGGAGGGCCGAGGAGACCCAGTACTTC
CAISHSGRAEETQYF
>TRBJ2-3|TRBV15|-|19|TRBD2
TGTGCCACCAGCGACTTAGGAGGGCTAGCGGGGGGGCGCACAGATACGCAGTATTTT
CATSDLGGLAGGRTDTQYF
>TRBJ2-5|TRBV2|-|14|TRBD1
TGTGCCAGCAGCCAACAGGGGGTTGGAGAGACCCAGTACTTC
CASSQQGVGETQYF